This is a list of T cell receptor beta chains from one sample in a study of blood T cell repertoires in COVID-19. The method was immunoSEQ multiplex PCR; TCRdb's version includes in-frame clones alone and lacks a portion of them. In the table there are fewer than 350,000 clones, around 86% of which are singletons. The specimen was peripheral blood. The receptors derive from a woman in her twenties or thirties who had recovered from COVID-19. The CDR3 runs from the conserved cysteine through the conserved F or W. Each record gives: clone size, J gene, V gene, D gene, CDR3 DNA, CDR3 protein. D genes are given only for firm matches. Clone size appears in some rows only: once, few, many, or a class for an expanded clone.

abundance: -
j_gene: TRBJ1-3
v_gene: TRBV5-1
d_gene: -
CDR3nt: TGCGCCAGCAGCTTGGTAGCGCCTTCGAGCTCTGGAAACACCATATATTTT
CDR3aa: CASSLVAPSSSGNTIYF

abundance: few
j_gene: TRBJ2-7
v_gene: TRBV7-2
d_gene: -
CDR3nt: TGTGCCAGCAGCTTATATGCCTCGAGGGTCGAGCAGTACTTC
CDR3aa: CASSLYASRVEQYF

abundance: -
j_gene: TRBJ2-1
v_gene: TRBV5-8
d_gene: TRBD1
CDR3nt: TGTGCCAGCAGCTTGGGACAGGGGAAGAGGGATGAGCAGTTCTTC
CDR3aa: CASSLGQGKRDEQFF

abundance: -
j_gene: TRBJ2-7
v_gene: TRBV2
d_gene: -
CDR3nt: TGTGCCAGCCTCGCGGGGCTGTTCTCCTACGAGCAGTACTTC
CDR3aa: CASLAGLFSYEQYF

abundance: -
j_gene: TRBJ2-2
v_gene: TRBV12-3/TRBV12-4
d_gene: TRBD1
CDR3nt: TGTGCCAGCCAAGGACAGGGGCCCGGGGAGCTGTTTTTT
CDR3aa: CASQGQGPGELFF

abundance: once
j_gene: TRBJ2-2
v_gene: TRBV5-1
d_gene: TRBD2
CDR3nt: TGCGCCAGCAGCTTGGGACTAGCGGGGAGCACCGGGGAGCTGTTTTTT
CDR3aa: CASSLGLAGSTGELFF

abundance: -
j_gene: TRBJ2-7
v_gene: TRBV7-2
d_gene: -
CDR3nt: TGTGCCAGCAGCTTAGATGGCCCCCCGTACGAGCAGTACTTC
CDR3aa: CASSLDGPPYEQYF

abundance: -
j_gene: TRBJ2-1
v_gene: TRBV6-2/TRBV6-3
d_gene: TRBD2
CDR3nt: TGTGCCAGCAGTGCTAGCGGGGTTTGGAATGAGCAGTTCTTC
CDR3aa: CASSASGVWNEQFF

abundance: -
j_gene: TRBJ2-2
v_gene: TRBV11-2
d_gene: TRBD1
CDR3nt: TGTGCCAGCAGCCCCGGGACAGTTTTCACCGGGGAGCTGTTTTTT
CDR3aa: CASSPGTVFTGELFF

abundance: -
j_gene: TRBJ1-2
v_gene: TRBV7-2
d_gene: -
CDR3nt: TGTGCCAGCAGCTTAGATCGAGGACAGTATGGCTACACCTTC
CDR3aa: CASSLDRGQYGYTF

abundance: -
j_gene: TRBJ2-5
v_gene: TRBV11-2
d_gene: TRBD2
CDR3nt: TGTGCCAGCAGCCGACCCACCTCGTTAGCGGGAGACTGGGAGACCCAGTACTTC
CDR3aa: CASSRPTSLAGDWETQYF

abundance: -
j_gene: TRBJ2-3
v_gene: TRBV28
d_gene: TRBD2
CDR3nt: TGTGCCAGCAGTTTAGGCGGGAGCGCAGATACGCAGTATTTT
CDR3aa: CASSLGGSADTQYF

abundance: once
j_gene: TRBJ2-1
v_gene: TRBV4-1
d_gene: TRBD2
CDR3nt: TGCGCCAGCAGCCATAGCGGGGGGGCCGGGGATGAGCAGTTCTTC
CDR3aa: CASSHSGGAGDEQFF

abundance: many
j_gene: TRBJ1-1
v_gene: TRBV29-1
d_gene: -
CDR3nt: TGCAGCGTAGAGAGGACTGTGAACACTGAAGCTTTCTTT
CDR3aa: CSVERTVNTEAFF

abundance: -
j_gene: TRBJ2-1
v_gene: TRBV19
d_gene: TRBD2
CDR3nt: TGTGCCAGTAGTAGACTAGCGGGGGCCTACAATGAGCAGTTCTTC
CDR3aa: CASSRLAGAYNEQFF

abundance: -
j_gene: TRBJ2-7
v_gene: TRBV27
d_gene: TRBD1
CDR3nt: TGTGCCAGCAGGACTAGACAGGGGTTTTTTTCCTACGAGCAGTACTTC
CDR3aa: CASRTRQGFFSYEQYF

abundance: once
j_gene: TRBJ2-4
v_gene: TRBV7-8
d_gene: TRBD1
CDR3nt: TGTGCCAGCAGCTCGACAGGGGTGGCAAACATTCAGTACTTC
CDR3aa: CASSSTGVANIQYF

abundance: -
j_gene: TRBJ2-2
v_gene: TRBV29-1
d_gene: TRBD1
CDR3nt: TGCAGCGTTGAAGACCGGGACAGTATCGGGGAGCTGTTTTTT
CDR3aa: CSVEDRDSIGELFF

abundance: -
j_gene: TRBJ1-1
v_gene: TRBV7-2
d_gene: -
CDR3nt: TGTGCCAGCAGCTTAGCGGGCAGAGATGAAGCTTTCTTT
CDR3aa: CASSLAGRDEAFF

abundance: few
j_gene: TRBJ1-5
v_gene: TRBV7-9
d_gene: TRBD1
CDR3nt: TGTGCCAGCAGCTTGACAGGGGCGAACAATCAGCCCCAGCATTTT
CDR3aa: CASSLTGANNQPQHF

abundance: -
j_gene: TRBJ2-3
v_gene: TRBV7-9
d_gene: TRBD2
CDR3nt: TGTGCCAGCAGCGCTCTAGCGGCTAGCACAGATACGCAGTATTTT
CDR3aa: CASSALAASTDTQYF

abundance: -
j_gene: TRBJ1-3
v_gene: TRBV28
d_gene: -
CDR3nt: TGTGCCAGCAGTTTCGAGGTGGGAGGATTCAACACCATATATTTT
CDR3aa: CASSFEVGGFNTIYF

abundance: -
j_gene: TRBJ2-7
v_gene: TRBV14
d_gene: -
CDR3nt: TGTGCCAGCAGCCAAGTTAGGACGGGGTACGAGCAGTACTTC
CDR3aa: CASSQVRTGYEQYF

abundance: -
j_gene: TRBJ1-6
v_gene: TRBV7-2
d_gene: -
CDR3nt: TGTGCCAGCAGCTTGGACGGAGCGGCTAATTCACCCCTCCACTTT
CDR3aa: CASSLDGAANSPLHF

abundance: -
j_gene: TRBJ1-5
v_gene: TRBV15
d_gene: TRBD1
CDR3nt: TGTGCCACCAGCAGAGATGGCAGGGGGAGCAATCAGCCCCAGCATTTT
CDR3aa: CATSRDGRGSNQPQHF

abundance: few
j_gene: TRBJ2-2
v_gene: TRBV2
d_gene: TRBD1
CDR3nt: TGTGCCAGCGGAAGGACAGGCAACACCGGGGAGCTGTTTTTT
CDR3aa: CASGRTGNTGELFF

abundance: -
j_gene: TRBJ1-1
v_gene: TRBV3-1/TRBV3-2
d_gene: -
CDR3nt: TGTGCCAGCAGCCAACGATTAGTGAACACTGAAGCTTTCTTT
CDR3aa: CASSQRLVNTEAFF

abundance: -
j_gene: TRBJ2-7
v_gene: TRBV7-8
d_gene: -
CDR3nt: TGTGCCAGCAGCTTTCAGGGTATCCACGAGCAGTACTTC
CDR3aa: CASSFQGIHEQYF

abundance: -
j_gene: TRBJ2-7
v_gene: TRBV19
d_gene: -
CDR3nt: TGTGCCAGTAGTATAGGACAGGGACTTGGATACGAGCAGTACTTC
CDR3aa: CASSIGQGLGYEQYF

abundance: once
j_gene: TRBJ1-2
v_gene: TRBV5-8
d_gene: -
CDR3nt: TGTGCCAGCAGCTTGGTGCAGGGGATGGGGTATGGCTACACCTTC
CDR3aa: CASSLVQGMGYGYTF

abundance: -
j_gene: TRBJ1-5
v_gene: TRBV7-9
d_gene: -
CDR3nt: TGTGCCAGCAGCAGACAAGGACAGAACACACCCCAGCATTTT
CDR3aa: CASSRQGQNTPQHF

abundance: -
j_gene: TRBJ2-7
v_gene: TRBV3-1/TRBV3-2
d_gene: TRBD1
CDR3nt: TGTGCCAGCAGCCCTCTCGTTCCCGGGACAGGGGGCCCCGGTACGGCCGAGCAGTACTTC
CDR3aa: CASSPLVPGTGGPGTAEQYF